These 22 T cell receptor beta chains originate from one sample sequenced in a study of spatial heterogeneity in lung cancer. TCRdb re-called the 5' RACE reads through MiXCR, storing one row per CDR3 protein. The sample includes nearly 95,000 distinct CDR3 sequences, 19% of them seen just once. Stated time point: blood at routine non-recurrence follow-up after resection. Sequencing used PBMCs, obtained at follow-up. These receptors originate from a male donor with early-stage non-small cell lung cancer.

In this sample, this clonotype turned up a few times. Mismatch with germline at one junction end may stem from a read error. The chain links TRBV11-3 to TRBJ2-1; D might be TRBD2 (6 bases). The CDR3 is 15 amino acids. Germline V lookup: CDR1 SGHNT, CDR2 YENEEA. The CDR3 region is CASSYGGSSYNEQFF. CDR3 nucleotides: TGTGCTAGCAGCTACGGGGGAAGCTCCTACAATGAGCAGTTCTTC.

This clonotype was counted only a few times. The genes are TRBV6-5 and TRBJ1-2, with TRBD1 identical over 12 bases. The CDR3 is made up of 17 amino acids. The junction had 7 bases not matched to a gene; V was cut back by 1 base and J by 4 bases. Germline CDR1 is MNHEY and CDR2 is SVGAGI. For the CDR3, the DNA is TGTGCCAGCAGTTACTATACCGGGACAGGGGGCTTCTATGGCTACACCTTC. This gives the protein CASSYYTGTGGFYGYTF.

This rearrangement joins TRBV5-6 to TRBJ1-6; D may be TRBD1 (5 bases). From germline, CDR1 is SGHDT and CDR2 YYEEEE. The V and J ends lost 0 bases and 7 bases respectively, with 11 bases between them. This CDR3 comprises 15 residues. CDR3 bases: TGTGCCAGCAGCTTGGGGGACGGACGAAATTCACCCCTCCACTTT. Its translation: CASSLGDGRNSPLHF.

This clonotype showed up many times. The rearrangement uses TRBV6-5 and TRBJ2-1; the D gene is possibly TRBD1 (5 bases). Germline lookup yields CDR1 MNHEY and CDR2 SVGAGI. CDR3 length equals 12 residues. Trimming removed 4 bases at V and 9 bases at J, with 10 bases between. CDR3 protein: CASSSRVGEQFF. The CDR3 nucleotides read TGTGCCAGCAGTTCCAGGGTAGGTGAGCAGTTCTTC.

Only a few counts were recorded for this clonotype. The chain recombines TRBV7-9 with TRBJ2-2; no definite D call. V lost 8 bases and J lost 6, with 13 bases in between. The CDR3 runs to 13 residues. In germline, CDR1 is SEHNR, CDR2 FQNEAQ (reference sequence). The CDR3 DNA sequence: TGTGCCAGCCCCCAGTTGGGTGCCGGGGAGCTGTTTTTT. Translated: CASPQLGAGELFF.

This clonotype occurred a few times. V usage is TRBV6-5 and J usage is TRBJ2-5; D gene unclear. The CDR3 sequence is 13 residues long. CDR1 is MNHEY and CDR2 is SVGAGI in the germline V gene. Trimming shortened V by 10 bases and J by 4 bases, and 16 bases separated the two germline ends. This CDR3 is CATRSEVRETQYF. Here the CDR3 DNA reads TGTGCCACCAGGTCCGAGGTGCGAGAGACCCAGTACTTC.

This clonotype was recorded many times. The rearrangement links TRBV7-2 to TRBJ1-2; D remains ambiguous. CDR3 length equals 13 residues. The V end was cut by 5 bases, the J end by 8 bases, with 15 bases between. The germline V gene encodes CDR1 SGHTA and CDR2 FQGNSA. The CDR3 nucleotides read TGTGCCAGCAGCCCCAATAGAGTAGAAGGCTACACCTTC. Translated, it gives CASSPNRVEGYTF.

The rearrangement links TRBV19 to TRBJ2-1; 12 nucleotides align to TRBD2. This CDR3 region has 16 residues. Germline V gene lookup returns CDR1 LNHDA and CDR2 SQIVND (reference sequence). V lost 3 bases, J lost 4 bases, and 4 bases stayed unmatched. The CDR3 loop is CASSMLAGGQYNEQFF. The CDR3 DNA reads TGTGCCAGTAGTATGCTAGCGGGGGGGCAGTACAATGAGCAGTTCTTC.

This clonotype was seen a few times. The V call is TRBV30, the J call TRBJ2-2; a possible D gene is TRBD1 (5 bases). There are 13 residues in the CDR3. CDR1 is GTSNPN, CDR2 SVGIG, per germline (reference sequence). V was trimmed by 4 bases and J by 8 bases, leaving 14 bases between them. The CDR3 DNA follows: TGTGCCTGGATGGAAGGGGTCGGTGGGGAGCTGTTTTTT. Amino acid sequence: CAWMEGVGGELFF.

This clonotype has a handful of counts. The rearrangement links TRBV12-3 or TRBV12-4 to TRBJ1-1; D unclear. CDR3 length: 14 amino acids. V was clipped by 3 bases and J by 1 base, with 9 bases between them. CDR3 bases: TGTGCCAGCAGTTTGTACAGACAGAACACTGAAGCTTTCTTT. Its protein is CASSLYRQNTEAFF.

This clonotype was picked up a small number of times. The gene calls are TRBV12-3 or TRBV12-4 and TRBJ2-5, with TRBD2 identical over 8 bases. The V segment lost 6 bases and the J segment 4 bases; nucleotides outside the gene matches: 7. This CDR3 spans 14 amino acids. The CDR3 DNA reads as TGTGCCAGCAGACCGACTAGCGTGGGAGAGACCCAGTACTTC. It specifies CASRPTSVGETQYF.

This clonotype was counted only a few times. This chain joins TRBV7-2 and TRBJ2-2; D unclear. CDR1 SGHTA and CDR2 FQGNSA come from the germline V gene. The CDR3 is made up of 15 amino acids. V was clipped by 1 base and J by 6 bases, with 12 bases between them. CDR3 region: CASSLGSTEPGELFF. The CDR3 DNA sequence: TGTGCCAGCAGCTTAGGGTCTACCGAACCCGGGGAGCTGTTTTTT.

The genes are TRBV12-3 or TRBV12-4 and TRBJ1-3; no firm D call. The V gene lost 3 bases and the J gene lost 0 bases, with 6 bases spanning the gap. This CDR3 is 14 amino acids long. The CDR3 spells CASSFGISGNTIYF. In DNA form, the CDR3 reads TGTGCCAGCAGTTTTGGCATCTCTGGAAACACCATATATTTT.

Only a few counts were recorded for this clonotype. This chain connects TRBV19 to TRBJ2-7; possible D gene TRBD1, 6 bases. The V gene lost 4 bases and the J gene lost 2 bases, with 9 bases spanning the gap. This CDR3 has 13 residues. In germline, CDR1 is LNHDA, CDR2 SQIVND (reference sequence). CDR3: CASSRQDAYEQYF. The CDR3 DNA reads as TGTGCCAGTAGTAGACAGGACGCCTACGAGCAGTACTTC. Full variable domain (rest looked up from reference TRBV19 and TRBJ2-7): DGGITQSPKYLFRKEGQNVTLSCEQNLNHDAMYWYRQDPGQGLRLIYYSQIVNDFQKGDIAEGYSVSREKKESFPLTVTSAQKNPTAFYLCASSRQDAYEQYFGPGTRLTVT.

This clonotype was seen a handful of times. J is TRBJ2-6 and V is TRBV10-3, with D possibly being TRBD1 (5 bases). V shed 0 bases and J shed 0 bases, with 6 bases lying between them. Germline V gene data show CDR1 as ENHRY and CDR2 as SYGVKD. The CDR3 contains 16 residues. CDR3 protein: CAISESQGSGANVLTF. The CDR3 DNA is TGTGCCATCAGTGAGTCGCAGGGCTCTGGGGCCAACGTCCTGACTTTC.

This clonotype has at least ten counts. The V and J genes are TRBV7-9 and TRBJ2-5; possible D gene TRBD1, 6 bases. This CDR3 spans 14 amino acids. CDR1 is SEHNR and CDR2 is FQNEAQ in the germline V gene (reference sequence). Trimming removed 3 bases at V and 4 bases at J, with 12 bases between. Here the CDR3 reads CASSFKGEPETQYF. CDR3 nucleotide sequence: TGTGCCAGCAGCTTCAAGGGGGAGCCAGAGACCCAGTACTTC.

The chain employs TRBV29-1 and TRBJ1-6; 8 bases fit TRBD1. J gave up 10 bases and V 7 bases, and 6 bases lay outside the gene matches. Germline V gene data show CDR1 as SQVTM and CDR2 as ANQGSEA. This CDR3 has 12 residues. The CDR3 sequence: CSGGQGESPLHF. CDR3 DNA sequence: TGCAGCGGAGGACAGGGTGAATCACCCCTCCACTTT.

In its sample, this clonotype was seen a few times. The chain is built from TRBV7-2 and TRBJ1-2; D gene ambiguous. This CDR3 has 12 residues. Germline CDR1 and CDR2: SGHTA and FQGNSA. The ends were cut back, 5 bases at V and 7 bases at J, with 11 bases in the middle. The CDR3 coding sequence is TGTGCCAGCAGCAACCCACTCGGTGGCTACACCTTC. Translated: CASSNPLGGYTF. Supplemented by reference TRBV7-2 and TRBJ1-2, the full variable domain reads GAGVSQSPSNKVTEKGKDVELRCDPISGHTALYWYRQSLGQGLEFLIYFQGNSAPDKSGLPSDRFSAERTGGSVSTLTIQRTQQEDSAVYLCASSNPLGGYTFGSGTRLTVV.

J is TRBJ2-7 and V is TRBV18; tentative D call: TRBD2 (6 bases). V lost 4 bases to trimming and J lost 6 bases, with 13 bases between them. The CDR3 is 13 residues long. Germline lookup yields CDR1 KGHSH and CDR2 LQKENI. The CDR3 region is CASSLDFGGEQYF. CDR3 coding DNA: TGTGCCAGCTCACTCGATTTCGGGGGCGAGCAGTACTTC.

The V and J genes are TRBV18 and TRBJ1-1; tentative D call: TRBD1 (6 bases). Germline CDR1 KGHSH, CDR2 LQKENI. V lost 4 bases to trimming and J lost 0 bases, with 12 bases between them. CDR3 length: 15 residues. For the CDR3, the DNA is TGTGCCAGCTCACTCAACAGGGACATGAACACTGAAGCTTTCTTT. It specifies CASSLNRDMNTEAFF.

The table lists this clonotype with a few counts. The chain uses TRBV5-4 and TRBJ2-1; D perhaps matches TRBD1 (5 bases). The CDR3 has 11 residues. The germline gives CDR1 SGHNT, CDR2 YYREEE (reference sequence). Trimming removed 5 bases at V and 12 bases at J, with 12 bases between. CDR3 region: CASSWGRAQFF. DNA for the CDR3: TGTGCCAGCAGTTGGGGCAGGGCGCAGTTCTTC.

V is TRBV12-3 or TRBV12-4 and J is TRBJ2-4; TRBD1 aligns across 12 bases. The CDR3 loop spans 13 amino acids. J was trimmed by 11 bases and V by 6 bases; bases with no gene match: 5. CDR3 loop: CASSSGQGAVQYF. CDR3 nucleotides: TGTGCCAGCAGCTCGGGACAGGGGGCGGTTCAGTACTTC.